One sample yielded the 8 T cell receptor beta chains listed below, sequenced in a study of blood T cells in healthy people across ages. Through a sample-barcoded 5' primer and a J-beta primer mix, a second PCR was run for roughly 6 to 11 cycles. TCRdb analysed the 5' RACE reads with MiXCR anew, one entry per CDR3 protein. Of about a million distinct CDR3 sequences listed, 45% to 60% are singletons. The source material was blood. The receptors here all came from a woman aged 55-75 years in good health.

The chain is built from TRBV6-5 and TRBJ2-1, with 7 bases lining up with TRBD1. CDR1 and CDR2 (germline): MNHEY, SVGAGI. The CDR3 has 21 amino acids. Trimming cost V 2 bases and J 0 bases; bases outside gene matches: 19. Here the CDR3 reads CASSYPTGPKARGLSYNEQFF. CDR3 nucleotides: TGTGCCAGCAGTTACCCGACAGGGCCCAAGGCCCGAGGGCTCTCCTACAATGAGCAGTTCTTC.

This sequence joins TRBV28 and TRBJ2-7, with 7 bases that match TRBD2. Per the germline V gene, CDR1 is MDHEN and CDR2 is SYDVKM. There are 13 residues in the CDR3. With 5 bases clipped from V and 12 bases from J, the junction kept 13 bases outside the gene matches. CDR3 DNA sequence: TGTGCCAGCAGTGCGTCGCGGCGGGAGAGGAGGTACTTC. Translating it yields CASSASRRERRYF.

This chain joins TRBV25-1 and TRBJ1-6; D might be TRBD1 (6 bases). The germline V gene has CDR1 MGHDK and CDR2 SYGVNS. This CDR3 contains 14 residues. Deletions cut 7 bases from V and 6 bases from J, with 13 bases between. The CDR3 sequence is CASTQRTVNSPLHF. CDR3 nucleotide sequence: TGTGCCAGCACCCAAAGGACAGTTAATTCACCCCTCCACTTT.

The rearrangement links TRBV27 to TRBJ2-4; 8 bases are shared with TRBD1. The trim removed 5 bases at V and 0 bases at J, leaving 9 bases unmatched. CDR3 size: 17 residues. Per the germline V gene, CDR1 is MNHEY and CDR2 is SMNVEV (reference sequence). The CDR3 loop reads CASSPAGGVGAKNIQYF. In DNA form, the CDR3 reads TGTGCCAGCAGTCCGGCAGGGGGCGTTGGAGCCAAAAACATTCAGTACTTC.

The chain is built from TRBV20-1 and TRBJ2-3, with 10 bases fitting TRBD2. The CDR3 extends over 19 amino acids. Trimming took 3 bases from V and 0 from J; bases not matched to a gene: 15. Germline V gives CDR1 DFQATT, CDR2 SNEGSKA (reference sequence). Written as DNA, the CDR3 is TGCAGTGCTAGGAGGAGAGCGAGCGGGAGGGAGTTCAGCACAGATACGCAGTATTTT. Its translation: CSARRRASGREFSTDTQYF.

The rearrangement joins TRBV2 to TRBJ2-5; TRBD1 agrees at 8 bases. The end of the DNA aligns better with TRBJ2-1, so the J call may be wrong. The CDR3 has 17 residues. CDR1 is SNHLY, CDR2 FYNNEI, per germline. The DNA of the CDR3 is TGTGCCAGCAGGGGTGGACAGGGAACGTCCGTTTCAGAGACCCAGTTCTTC. Its protein is CASRGGQGTSVSETQFF.

The rearrangement uses TRBV2 and TRBJ2-3; no clear D. Germline V gene data show CDR1 as SNHLY and CDR2 as FYNNEI. This CDR3 is 14 amino acids long. V lost 7 bases and J lost 1, with 12 bases in between. The CDR3 spells CASTSWRGTDTQYF. For the CDR3, the DNA is TGTGCCAGCACCAGCTGGCGAGGCACAGATACGCAGTATTTT.

The chain links TRBV11-2 to TRBJ1-2; D uncertain. The CDR3 is 14 residues long. Germline V lookup: CDR1 SGHAT, CDR2 FQNNGV. V lost 5 bases and J lost 7, with 17 bases in between. The CDR3 protein is CASSQSLAMGGYTF. The CDR3 DNA is TGTGCCAGCAGCCAGAGCTTAGCGATGGGTGGCTACACCTTC.